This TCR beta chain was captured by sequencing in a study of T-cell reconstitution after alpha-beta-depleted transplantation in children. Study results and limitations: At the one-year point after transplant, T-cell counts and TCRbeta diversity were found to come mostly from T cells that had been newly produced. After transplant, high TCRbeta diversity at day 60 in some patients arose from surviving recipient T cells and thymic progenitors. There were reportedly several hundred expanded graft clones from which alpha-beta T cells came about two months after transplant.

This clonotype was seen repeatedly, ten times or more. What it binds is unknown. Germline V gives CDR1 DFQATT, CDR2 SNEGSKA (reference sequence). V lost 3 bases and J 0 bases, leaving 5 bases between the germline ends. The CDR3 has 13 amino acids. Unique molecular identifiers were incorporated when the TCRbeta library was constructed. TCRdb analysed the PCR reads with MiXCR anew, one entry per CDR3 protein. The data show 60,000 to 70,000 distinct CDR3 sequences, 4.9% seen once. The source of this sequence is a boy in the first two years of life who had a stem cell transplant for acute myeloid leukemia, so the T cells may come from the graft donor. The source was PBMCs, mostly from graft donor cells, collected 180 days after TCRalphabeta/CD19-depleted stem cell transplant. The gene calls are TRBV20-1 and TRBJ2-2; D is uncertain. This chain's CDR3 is CSARPTNTGELFF. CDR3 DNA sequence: TGCAGTGCTAGGCCCACGAACACCGGGGAGCTGTTTTTT.